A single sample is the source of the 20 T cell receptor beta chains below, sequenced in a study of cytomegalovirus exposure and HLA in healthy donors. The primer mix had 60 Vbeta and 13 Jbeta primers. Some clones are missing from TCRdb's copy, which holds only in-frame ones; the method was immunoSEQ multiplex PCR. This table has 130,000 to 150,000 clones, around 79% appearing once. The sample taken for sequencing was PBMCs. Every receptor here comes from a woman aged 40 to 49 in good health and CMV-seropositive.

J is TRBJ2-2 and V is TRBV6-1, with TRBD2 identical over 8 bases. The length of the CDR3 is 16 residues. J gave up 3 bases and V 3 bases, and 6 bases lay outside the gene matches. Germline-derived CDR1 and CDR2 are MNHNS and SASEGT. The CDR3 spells CASSDPGGGHTGELFF. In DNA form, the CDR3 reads TGTGCCAGCAGTGACCCGGGGGGGGGCCACACCGGGGAGCTGTTTTTT.

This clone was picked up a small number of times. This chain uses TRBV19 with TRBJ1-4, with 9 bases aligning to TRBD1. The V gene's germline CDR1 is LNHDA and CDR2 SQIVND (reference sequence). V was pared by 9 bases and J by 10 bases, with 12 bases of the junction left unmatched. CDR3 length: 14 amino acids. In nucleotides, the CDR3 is TGTGCCAGCGGGTCGACAGGGGGATACGGAAAACTGTTTTTT. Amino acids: CASGSTGGYGKLFF. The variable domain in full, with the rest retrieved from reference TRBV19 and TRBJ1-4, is DGGITQSPKYLFRKEGQNVTLSCEQNLNHDAMYWYRQDPGQGLRLIYYSQIVNDFQKGDIAEGYSVSREKKESFPLTVTSAQKNPTAFYLCASGSTGGYGKLFFGSGTQLSVL.

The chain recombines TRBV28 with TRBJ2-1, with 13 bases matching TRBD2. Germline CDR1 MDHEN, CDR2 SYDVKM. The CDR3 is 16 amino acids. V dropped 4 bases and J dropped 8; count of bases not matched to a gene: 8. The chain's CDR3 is CASSSTTSGGFHEQFF. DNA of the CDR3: TGTGCCAGCAGTTCAACGACTAGCGGGGGGTTTCATGAGCAGTTCTTC. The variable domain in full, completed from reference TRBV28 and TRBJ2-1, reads DVKVTQSSRYLVKRTGEKVFLECVQDMDHENMFWYRQDPGLGLRLIYFSYDVKMKEKGDIPEGYSVSREKKERFSLILESASTNQTSMYLCASSSTTSGGFHEQFFGPGTRLTVL.

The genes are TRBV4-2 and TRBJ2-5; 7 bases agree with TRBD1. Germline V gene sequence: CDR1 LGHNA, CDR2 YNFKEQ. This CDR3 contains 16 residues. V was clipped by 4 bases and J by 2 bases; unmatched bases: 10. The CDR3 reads CASSPLRGTEQETQYF. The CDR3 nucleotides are TGTGCCAGCAGCCCATTACGAGGGACAGAACAAGAGACCCAGTACTTC.

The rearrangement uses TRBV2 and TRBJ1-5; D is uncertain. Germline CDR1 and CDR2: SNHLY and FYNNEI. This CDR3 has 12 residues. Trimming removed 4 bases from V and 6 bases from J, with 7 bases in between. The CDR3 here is CASSASGQPQHF. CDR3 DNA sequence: TGTGCCAGCAGTGCGTCCGGTCAGCCCCAGCATTTT.

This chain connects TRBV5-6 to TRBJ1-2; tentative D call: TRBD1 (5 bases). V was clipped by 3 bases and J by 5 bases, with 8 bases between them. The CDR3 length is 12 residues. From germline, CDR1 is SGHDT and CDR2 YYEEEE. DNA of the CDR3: TGTGCCAGCAGCTCGGGGGATTATGGCTACACCTTC. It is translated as CASSSGDYGYTF.

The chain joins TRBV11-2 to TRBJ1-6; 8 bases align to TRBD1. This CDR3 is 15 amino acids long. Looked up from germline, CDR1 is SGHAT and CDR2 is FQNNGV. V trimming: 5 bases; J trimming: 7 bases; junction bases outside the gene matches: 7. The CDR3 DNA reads TGTGCCAGCAGCGGACAGGGAAAGGCCAATTCACCCCTCCACTTT. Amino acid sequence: CASSGQGKANSPLHF.

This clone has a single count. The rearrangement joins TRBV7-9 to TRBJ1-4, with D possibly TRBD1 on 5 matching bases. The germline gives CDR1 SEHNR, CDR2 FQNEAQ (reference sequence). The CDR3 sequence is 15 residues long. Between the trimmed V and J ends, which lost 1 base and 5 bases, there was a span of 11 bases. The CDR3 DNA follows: TGTGCCAGCAGCTTAGAGGCAGGGAGGAATGAAAAACTGTTTTTT. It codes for CASSLEAGRNEKLFF.

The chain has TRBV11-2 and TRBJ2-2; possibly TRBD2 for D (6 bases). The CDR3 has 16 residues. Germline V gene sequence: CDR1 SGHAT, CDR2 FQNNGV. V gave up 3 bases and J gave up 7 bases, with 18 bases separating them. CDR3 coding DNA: TGTGCCAGCAGCTTTAACAGTGGGAGGACCAGCGGGGAGCTGTTTTTT. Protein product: CASSFNSGRTSGELFF.

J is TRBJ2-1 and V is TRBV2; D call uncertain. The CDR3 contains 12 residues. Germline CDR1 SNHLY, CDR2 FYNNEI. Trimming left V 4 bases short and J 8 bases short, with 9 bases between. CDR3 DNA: TGTGCCAGCAGTGCTCTAGACTATGAGCAGTTCTTC. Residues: CASSALDYEQFF.

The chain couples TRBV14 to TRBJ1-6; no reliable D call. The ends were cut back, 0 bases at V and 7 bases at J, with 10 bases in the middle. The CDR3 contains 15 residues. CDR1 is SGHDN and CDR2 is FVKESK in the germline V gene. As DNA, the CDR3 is TGTGCCAGCAGCCAAGATGTCGGAGAAAATTCACCCCTCCACTTT. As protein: CASSQDVGENSPLHF.

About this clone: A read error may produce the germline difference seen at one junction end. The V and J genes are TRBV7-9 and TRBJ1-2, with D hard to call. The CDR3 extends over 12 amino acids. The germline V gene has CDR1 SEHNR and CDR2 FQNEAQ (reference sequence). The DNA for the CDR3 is TGTTCCAGCAGCTTATGGGAGAATGGCTACACCTTC. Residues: CSSSLWENGYTF.

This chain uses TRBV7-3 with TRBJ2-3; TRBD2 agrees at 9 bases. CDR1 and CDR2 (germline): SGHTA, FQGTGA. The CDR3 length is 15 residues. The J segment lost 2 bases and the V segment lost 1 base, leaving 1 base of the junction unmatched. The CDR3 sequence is CASSLSGGATDTQYF. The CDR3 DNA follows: TGTGCCAGCAGCTTAAGCGGGGGGGCCACAGATACGCAGTATTTT.

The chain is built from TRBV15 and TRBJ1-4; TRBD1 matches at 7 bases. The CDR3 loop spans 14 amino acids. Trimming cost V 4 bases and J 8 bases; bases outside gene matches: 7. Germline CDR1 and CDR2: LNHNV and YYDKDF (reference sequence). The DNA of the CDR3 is TGTGCCACCAGCATCAGACAGGGACCCGAAAAACTGTTTTTT. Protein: CATSIRQGPEKLFF.

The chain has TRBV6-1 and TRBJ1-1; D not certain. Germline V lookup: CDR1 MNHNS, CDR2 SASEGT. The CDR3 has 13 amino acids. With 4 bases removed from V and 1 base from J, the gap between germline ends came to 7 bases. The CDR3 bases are TGTGCCAGCAGTGCCACAGCGAACACTGAAGCTTTCTTT. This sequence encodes CASSATANTEAFF.

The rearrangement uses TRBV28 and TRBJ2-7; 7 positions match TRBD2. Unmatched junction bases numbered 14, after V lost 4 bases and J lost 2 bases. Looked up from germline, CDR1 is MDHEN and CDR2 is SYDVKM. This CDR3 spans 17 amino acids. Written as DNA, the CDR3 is TGTGCCAGCAGTTCCCCGAATTTAGGCGGGGGACCCTACGAGCAGTACTTC. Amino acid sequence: CASSSPNLGGGPYEQYF. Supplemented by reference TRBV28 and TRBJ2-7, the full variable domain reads DVKVTQSSRYLVKRTGEKVFLECVQDMDHENMFWYRQDPGLGLRLIYFSYDVKMKEKGDIPEGYSVSREKKERFSLILESASTNQTSMYLCASSSPNLGGGPYEQYFGPGTRLTVT.

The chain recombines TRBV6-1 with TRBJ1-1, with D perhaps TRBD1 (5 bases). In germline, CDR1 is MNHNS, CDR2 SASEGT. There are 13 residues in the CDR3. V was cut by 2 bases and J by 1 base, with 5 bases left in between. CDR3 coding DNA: TGTGCCAGCAGTGAACAGGGGAACACTGAAGCTTTCTTT. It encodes CASSEQGNTEAFF.

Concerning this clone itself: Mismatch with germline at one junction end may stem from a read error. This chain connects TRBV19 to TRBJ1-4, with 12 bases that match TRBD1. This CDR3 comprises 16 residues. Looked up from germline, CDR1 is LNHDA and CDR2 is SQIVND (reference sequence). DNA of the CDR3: TGTGCCAGTAGTTCGAGAGGGACAGGGGGCAATGGAAAACTGTTTTTT. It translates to CASSSRGTGGNGKLFF.

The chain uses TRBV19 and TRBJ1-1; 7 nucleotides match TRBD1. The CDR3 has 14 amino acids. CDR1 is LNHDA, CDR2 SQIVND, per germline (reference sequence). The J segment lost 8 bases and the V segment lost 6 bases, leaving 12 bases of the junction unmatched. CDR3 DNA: TGTGCCAGTAGAGAACGAGGGGGCAGGTCCGAAGCTTTCTTT. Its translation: CASRERGGRSEAFF.

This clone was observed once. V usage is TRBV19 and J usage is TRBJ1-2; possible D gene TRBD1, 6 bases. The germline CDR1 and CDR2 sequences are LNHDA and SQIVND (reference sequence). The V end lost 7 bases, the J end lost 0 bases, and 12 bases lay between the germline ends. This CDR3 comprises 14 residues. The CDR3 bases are TGTGCCAGTACTTTGACAGGTACTAACTATGGCTACACCTTC. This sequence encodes CASTLTGTNYGYTF. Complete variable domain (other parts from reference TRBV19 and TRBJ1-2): DGGITQSPKYLFRKEGQNVTLSCEQNLNHDAMYWYRQDPGQGLRLIYYSQIVNDFQKGDIAEGYSVSREKKESFPLTVTSAQKNPTAFYLCASTLTGTNYGYTFGSGTRLTVV.